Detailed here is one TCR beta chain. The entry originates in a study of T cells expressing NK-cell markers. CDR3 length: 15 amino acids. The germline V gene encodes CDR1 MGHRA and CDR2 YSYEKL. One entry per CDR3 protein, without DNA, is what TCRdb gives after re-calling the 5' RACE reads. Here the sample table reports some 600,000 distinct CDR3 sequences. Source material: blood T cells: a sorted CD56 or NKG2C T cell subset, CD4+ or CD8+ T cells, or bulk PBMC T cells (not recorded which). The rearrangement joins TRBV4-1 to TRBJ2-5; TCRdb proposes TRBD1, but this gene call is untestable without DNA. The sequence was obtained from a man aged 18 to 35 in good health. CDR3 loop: CASTGGQEYQETQYF.